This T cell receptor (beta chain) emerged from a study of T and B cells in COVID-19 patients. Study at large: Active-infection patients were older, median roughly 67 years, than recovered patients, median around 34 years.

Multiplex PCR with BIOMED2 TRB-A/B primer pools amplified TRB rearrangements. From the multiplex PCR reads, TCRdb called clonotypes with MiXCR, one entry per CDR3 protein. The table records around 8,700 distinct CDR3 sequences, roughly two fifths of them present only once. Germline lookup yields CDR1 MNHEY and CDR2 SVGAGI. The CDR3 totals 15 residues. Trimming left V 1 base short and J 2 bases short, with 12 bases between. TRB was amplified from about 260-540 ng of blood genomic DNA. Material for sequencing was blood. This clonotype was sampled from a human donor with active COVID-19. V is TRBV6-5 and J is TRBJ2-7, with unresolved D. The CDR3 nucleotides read TGTGCCAGCAGTTACTACGGCCAGAGAACCTACGAGCAGTACTTC. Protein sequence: CASSYYGQRTYEQYF.